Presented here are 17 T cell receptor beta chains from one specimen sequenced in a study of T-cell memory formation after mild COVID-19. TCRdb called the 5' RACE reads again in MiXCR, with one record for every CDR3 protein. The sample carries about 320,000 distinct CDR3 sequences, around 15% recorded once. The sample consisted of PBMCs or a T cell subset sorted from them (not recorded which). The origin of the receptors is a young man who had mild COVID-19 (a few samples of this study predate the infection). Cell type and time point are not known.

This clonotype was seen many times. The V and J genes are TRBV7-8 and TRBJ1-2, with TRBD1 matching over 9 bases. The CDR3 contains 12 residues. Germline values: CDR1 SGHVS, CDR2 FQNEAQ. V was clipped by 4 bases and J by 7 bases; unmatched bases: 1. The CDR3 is CASSSTGGGYTF. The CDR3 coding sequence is TGTGCCAGCAGCTCGACAGGGGGTGGCTACACCTTC.

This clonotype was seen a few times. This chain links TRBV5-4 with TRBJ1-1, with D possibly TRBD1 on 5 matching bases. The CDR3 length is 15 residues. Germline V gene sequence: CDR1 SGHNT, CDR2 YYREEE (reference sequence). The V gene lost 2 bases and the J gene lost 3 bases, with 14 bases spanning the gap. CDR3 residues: CASSLPSRGHTEAFF. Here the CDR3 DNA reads TGTGCCAGCAGCTTACCTTCAAGGGGCCACACTGAAGCTTTCTTT. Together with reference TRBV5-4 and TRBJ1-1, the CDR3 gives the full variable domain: ETGVTQSPTHLIKTRGQQVTLRCSSQSGHNTVSWYQQALGQGPQFIFQYYREEENGRGNFPPRFSGLQFPNYSSELNVNALELDDSALYLCASSLPSRGHTEAFFGQGTRLTVV.

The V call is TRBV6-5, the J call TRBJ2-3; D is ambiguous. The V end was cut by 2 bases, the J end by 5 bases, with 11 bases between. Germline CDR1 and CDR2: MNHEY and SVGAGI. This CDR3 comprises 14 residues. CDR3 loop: CASSYVGLVDTQYF. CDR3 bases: TGTGCCAGCAGTTACGTAGGGTTGGTAGATACGCAGTATTTT.

The chain's CDR3 is CSATGITGRTDTQYF. Written as DNA, the CDR3 is TGCAGTGCTACCGGGATAACGGGGAGGACAGATACGCAGTATTTT. The chain joins TRBV20-1 to TRBJ2-3; a possible D gene is TRBD2 (6 bases). This CDR3 contains 15 residues. Germline-derived CDR1 and CDR2 are DFQATT and SNEGSKA (reference sequence). The V end lost 4 bases, the J end lost 3 bases, and 17 bases lay between the germline ends.

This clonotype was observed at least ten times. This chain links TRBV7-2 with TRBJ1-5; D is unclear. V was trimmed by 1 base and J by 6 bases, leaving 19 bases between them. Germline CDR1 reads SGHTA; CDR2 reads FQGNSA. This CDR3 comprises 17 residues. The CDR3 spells CASSLGVGPWSGQPQHF. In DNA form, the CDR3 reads TGTGCCAGCAGCTTAGGGGTGGGTCCCTGGTCAGGTCAGCCCCAGCATTTT. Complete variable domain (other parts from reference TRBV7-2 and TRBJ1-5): GAGVSQSPSNKVTEKGKDVELRCDPISGHTALYWYRQSLGQGLEFLIYFQGNSAPDKSGLPSDRFSAERTGGSVSTLTIQRTQQEDSAVYLCASSLGVGPWSGQPQHFGDGTRLSIL.

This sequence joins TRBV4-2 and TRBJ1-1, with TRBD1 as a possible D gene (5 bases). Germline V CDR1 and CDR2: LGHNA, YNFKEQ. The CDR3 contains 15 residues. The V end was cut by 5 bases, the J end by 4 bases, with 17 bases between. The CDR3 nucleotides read TGTGCCAGCAGCTTGAGCATCGGGGGTAGCACTGAAGCTTTCTTT. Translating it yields CASSLSIGGSTEAFF.

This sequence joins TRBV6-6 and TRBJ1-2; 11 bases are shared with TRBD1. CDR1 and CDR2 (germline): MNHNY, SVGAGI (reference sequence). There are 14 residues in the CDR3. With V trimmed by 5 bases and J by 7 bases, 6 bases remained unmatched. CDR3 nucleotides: TGTGCCAGCAGTCTCGGACAGGGGGCCCCTGGCTACACCTTC. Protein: CASSLGQGAPGYTF.

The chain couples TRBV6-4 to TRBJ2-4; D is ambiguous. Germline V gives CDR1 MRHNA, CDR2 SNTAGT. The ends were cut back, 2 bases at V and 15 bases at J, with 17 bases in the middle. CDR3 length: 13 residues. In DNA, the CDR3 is TGTGCCAGCAGTGACGATGGACGGACCTTAGGGTACTTC. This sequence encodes CASSDDGRTLGYF.

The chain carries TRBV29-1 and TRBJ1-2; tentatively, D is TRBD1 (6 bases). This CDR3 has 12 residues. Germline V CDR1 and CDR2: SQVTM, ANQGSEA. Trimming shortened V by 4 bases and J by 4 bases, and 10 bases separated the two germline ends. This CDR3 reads CSVGGAVYGYTF. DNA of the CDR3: TGCAGCGTTGGGGGGGCGGTCTATGGCTACACCTTC.

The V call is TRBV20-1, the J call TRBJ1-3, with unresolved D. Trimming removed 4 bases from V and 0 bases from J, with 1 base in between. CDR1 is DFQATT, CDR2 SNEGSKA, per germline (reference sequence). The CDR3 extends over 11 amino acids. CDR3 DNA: TGCAGTGCTATCTCTGGAAACACCATATATTTT. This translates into CSAISGNTIYF.

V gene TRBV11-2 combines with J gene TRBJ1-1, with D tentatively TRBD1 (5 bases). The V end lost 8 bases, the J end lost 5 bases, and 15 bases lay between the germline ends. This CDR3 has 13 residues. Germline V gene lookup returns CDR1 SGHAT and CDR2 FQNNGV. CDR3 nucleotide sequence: TGTGCCAGCGCCCGGGGGAGGGAAACTGAAGCTTTCTTT. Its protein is CASARGRETEAFF.

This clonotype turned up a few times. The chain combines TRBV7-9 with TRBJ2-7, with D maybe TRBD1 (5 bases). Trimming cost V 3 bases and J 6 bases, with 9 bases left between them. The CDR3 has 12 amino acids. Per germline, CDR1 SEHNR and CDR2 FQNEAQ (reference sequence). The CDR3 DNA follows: TGTGCCAGCAGCTTGGGGCCCGGCGAGCAGTACTTC. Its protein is CASSLGPGEQYF.

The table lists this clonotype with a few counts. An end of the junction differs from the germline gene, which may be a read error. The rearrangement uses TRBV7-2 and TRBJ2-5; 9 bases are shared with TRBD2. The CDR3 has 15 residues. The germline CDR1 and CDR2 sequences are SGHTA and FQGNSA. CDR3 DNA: TGTGCCAGCAGCTCGACCGGGACTAGCACATTCTTTTATGACTTC. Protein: CASSSTGTSTFFYDF.

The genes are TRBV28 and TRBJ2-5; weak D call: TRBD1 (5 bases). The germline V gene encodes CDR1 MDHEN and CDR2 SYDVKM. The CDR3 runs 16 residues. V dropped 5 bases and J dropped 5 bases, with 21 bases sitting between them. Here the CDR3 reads CASSPLGAVTVETQYF. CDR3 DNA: TGTGCCAGCAGTCCCCTTGGGGCGGTTACAGTTGAGACCCAGTACTTC.

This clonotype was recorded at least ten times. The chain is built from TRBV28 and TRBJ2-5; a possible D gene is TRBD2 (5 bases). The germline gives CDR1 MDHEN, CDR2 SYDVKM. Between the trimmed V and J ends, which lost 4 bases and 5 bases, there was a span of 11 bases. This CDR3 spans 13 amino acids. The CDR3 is CASSSGVYETQYF. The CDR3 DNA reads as TGTGCCAGCAGTTCCGGGGTCTATGAGACCCAGTACTTC.

The CDR3 bases are TGTGCCAGCTCATTATCCGGAATGTCGGGAGAAGGTAATCCTGAAGCTTTCTTT. Encoded protein: CASSLSGMSGEGNPEAFF. The V call is TRBV18, the J call TRBJ1-1, with D unresolved. Germline CDR1 is KGHSH and CDR2 is LQKENI. The CDR3 is 18 residues long. V lost 5 bases, J lost 6 bases, and 28 bases lay in between.

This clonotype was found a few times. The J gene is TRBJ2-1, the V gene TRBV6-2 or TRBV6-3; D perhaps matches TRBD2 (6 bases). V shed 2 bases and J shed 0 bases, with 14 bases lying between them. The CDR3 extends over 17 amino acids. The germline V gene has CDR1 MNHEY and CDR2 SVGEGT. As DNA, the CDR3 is TGTGCCAGCAGTTACCCTATCGGGGGACGCTCCTACAATGAGCAGTTCTTC. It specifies CASSYPIGGRSYNEQFF.